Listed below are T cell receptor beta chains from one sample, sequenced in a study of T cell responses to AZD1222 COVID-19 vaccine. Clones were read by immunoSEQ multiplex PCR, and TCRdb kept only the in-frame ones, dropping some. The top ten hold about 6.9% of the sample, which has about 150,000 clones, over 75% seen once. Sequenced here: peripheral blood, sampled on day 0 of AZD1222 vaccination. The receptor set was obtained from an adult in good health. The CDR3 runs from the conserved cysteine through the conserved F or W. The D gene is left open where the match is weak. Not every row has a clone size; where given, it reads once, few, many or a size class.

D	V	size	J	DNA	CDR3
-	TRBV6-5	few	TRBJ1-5	TGTGCCAGCAGCCTACTCGGGCCATCTCAGCCCCAGCATTTT	CASSLLGPSQPQHF
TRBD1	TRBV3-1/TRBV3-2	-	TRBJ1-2	TGTGCCAGCAGCCAGTGGACCGGGACAGGGGGAGCCTATGGCTACACCTTC	CASSQWTGTGGAYGYTF
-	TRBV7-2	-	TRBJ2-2	TGTGCCAGCAGCTTATCTGGGTCAAACGCGAACACCGGGGAGCTGTTTTTT	CASSLSGSNANTGELFF
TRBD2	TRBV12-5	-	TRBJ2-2	TGTGCTAGTGGCTCCGTACTGACTAGCACTAACACCGGGGAGCTGTTTTTT	CASGSVLTSTNTGELFF
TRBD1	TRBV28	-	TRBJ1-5	TGTGCCAGCATTTCCGGGACAGGGGGCCTTTTCAATCAGCCCCAGCATTTT	CASISGTGGLFNQPQHF
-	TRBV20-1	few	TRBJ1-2	TGCAGTGCTAGTCCTTTCCAGGGTGGGGCAGAGACCTTC	CSASPFQGGAETF
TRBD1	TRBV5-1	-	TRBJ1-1	TGCGCCAGCAGCTCCGGGACAGAGAACACTGAAGCTTTCTTT	CASSSGTENTEAFF
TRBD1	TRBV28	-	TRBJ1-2	TGTGCCAGCAGAAACCAACAGGGGAAGGTTAATGGCTACACCTTC	CASRNQQGKVNGYTF
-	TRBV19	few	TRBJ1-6	TGTGCCAGTAGTATTTCTGAAGTCGGATTTGATTCACCCCTCCACTTT	CASSISEVGFDSPLHF
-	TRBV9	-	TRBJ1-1	TGTGCCAGCAGCCCCCCTTTCGGGGCCACTGAAGCTTTCTTT	CASSPPFGATEAFF
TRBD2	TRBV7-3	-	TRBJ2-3	TGTGCCAGCAGCCCCCCCGGGACTAGCGGCCCCGAGGGCACAGATACGCAGTATTTT	CASSPPGTSGPEGTDTQYF
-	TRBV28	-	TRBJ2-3	TGTGCCAGCAGTTTCTACCGCACAGATACGCAGTATTTT	CASSFYRTDTQYF
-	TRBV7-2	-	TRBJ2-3	TGTGCCAGCAGCTTAGTGGGCCCCACCCCGTATTTT	CASSLVGPTPYF
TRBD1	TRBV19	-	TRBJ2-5	TGTGCCAGTAGTATCGGCACAGGGGGCGCCGGGGAGACCCAGTACTTC	CASSIGTGGAGETQYF
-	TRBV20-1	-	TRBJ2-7	TGCAGTGCTAGAGCTCCGGGACAGCAGTACTTC	CSARAPGQQYF
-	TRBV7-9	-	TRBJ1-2	TGTGCCAGCAGCTTAAAAAGGGAAAGAGGCTACACCTTC	CASSLKRERGYTF
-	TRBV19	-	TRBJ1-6	TGTGCCCGGAGTTGTAACCCGGGGGCCCTGAATAATTCACCCCTCCACTTT	CARSCNPGALNNSPLHF
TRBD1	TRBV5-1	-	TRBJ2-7	TGCGCCAGCAGCTTAGGAAAAACAGGGGTCTACGAGCAGTACTTC	CASSLGKTGVYEQYF
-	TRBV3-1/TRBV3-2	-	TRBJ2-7	TGTGCCAGCAGCCACACTCGGGGCTCCTACGAGCAGTACTTC	CASSHTRGSYEQYF
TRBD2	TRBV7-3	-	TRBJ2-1	TGTGCCAGCAGCTTAGAACTAGCGGAATACAATGAGCAGTTCTTC	CASSLELAEYNEQFF
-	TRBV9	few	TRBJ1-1	TGTGCCAGCAGCGGTAAACACGGGAACACTGAAGCTTTCTTT	CASSGKHGNTEAFF
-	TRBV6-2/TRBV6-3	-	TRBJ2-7	TGTGCCAGCAGTTACTCGACAATTTATACCTACGAGCAGTACTTC	CASSYSTIYTYEQYF
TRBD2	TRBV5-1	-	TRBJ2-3	TGCGCCAGCAGTGTTGGCTTAGCGGGACTTTCAGATACGCAGTATTTT	CASSVGLAGLSDTQYF
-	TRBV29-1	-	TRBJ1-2	TGCAGCGTTGAGGACTCTAACTATGGCTACACCTTC	CSVEDSNYGYTF
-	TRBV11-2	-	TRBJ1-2	TGTGCCAGCAGCTCCCAGCAAAACTATGGCTACACCTTC	CASSSQQNYGYTF